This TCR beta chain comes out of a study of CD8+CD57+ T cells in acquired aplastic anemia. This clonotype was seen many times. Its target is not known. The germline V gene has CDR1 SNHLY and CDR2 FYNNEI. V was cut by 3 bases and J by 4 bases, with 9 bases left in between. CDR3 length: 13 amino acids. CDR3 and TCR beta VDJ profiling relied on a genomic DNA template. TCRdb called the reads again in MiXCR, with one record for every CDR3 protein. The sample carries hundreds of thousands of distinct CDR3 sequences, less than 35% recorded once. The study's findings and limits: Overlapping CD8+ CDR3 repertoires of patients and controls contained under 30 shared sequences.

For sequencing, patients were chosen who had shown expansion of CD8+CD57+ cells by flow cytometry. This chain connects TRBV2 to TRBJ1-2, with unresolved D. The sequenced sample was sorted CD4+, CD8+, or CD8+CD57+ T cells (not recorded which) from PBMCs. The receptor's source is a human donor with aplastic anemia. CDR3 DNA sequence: TGTGCCAGCAGTGAGGACGGAAGCTATGGCTACACCTTC. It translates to CASSEDGSYGYTF.